These T cell receptor beta chains were read from a single sample in a study of identical twins. TCRdb independently ran MiXCR on the 5' RACE reads; one entry per CDR3 protein. Altogether a few hundred thousand distinct CDR3 sequences are present, approximately 8.7% being singletons, with the ten largest covering 8% to 9.5%. Specimen: naive T cells sorted from blood. The receptor set was obtained from a woman aged 45-60 years in good health. The CDR3 runs from the conserved cysteine through the conserved F or W. The D gene is left open where the match is weak. Expanded clones are given a class, and other clones once, few, many or no size at all.

D: NA
J: TRBJ2-3
V: TRBV11-1
size: NA
CDR3: CASSPPGTSDTQYF
DNA: TGTGCCAGCAGCCCCCCCGGGACTTCTGATACGCAGTATTTT

D: NA
J: TRBJ2-6
V: TRBV27
size: NA
CDR3: CASSGRGNSGANVLTF
DNA: TGTGCCAGCAGTGGGAGGGGGAACTCTGGGGCCAACGTCCTGACTTTC

D: TRBD2
J: TRBJ2-5
V: TRBV20-1
size: many
CDR3: CSATVAGGRETQYF
DNA: TGCAGTGCTACCGTAGCGGGAGGGAGGGAGACCCAGTACTTC

D: NA
J: TRBJ1-2
V: TRBV7-9
size: few
CDR3: CASSLATGPDGYTF
DNA: TGTGCCAGCAGCTTAGCAACAGGGCCGGATGGCTACACCTTC

D: NA
J: TRBJ2-2
V: TRBV9
size: NA
CDR3: CASTGTTYTGELFF
DNA: TGTGCCAGCACCGGGACAACTTACACCGGGGAGCTGTTTTTT

D: NA
J: TRBJ1-1
V: TRBV11-1
size: many
CDR3: CASSLANAEAFF
DNA: TGTGCCAGCAGCTTAGCAAATGCTGAAGCTTTCTTT

D: NA
J: TRBJ2-3
V: TRBV5-1
size: few
CDR3: CASSKGGGRYRDTQYF
DNA: TGCGCCAGCAGCAAGGGTGGCGGGCGCTACCGAGATACGCAGTATTTT

D: NA
J: TRBJ2-7
V: TRBV5-1
size: NA
CDR3: CASSSGGPYEQYF
DNA: TGCGCCAGCAGCTCCGGGGGCCCCTACGAGCAGTACTTC

D: NA
J: TRBJ1-3
V: TRBV3-1
size: NA
CDR3: CASMLSTANSGNTIYF
DNA: TGTGCCAGCATGTTATCGACAGCCAACTCTGGAAACACCATATATTTT

D: NA
J: TRBJ2-1
V: TRBV20-1
size: few
CDR3: CSARDGGGMNNEQFF
DNA: TGCAGTGCTAGAGATGGGGGCGGGATGAACAATGAGCAGTTCTTC

D: NA
J: TRBJ2-3
V: TRBV7-6
size: NA
CDR3: CASSLGSGGGAFSDTQYF
DNA: TGTGCCAGCAGCTTAGGGTCCGGAGGCGGGGCCTTCTCAGATACGCAGTATTTT

D: TRBD2
J: TRBJ2-7
V: TRBV2
size: few
CDR3: CASSDKGLADYEQYF
DNA: TGTGCCAGCAGTGACAAGGGACTAGCAGACTACGAGCAGTACTTC

D: NA
J: TRBJ2-7
V: TRBV12-3/TRBV12-4
size: NA
CDR3: CASSRGPTYEQYF
DNA: TGTGCCAGCAGCCGGGGACCGACCTACGAGCAGTACTTC

D: NA
J: TRBJ2-2
V: TRBV27
size: few
CDR3: CASLRGLGTGELFF
DNA: TGTGCCAGCCTTCGGGGATTGGGCACCGGGGAGCTGTTTTTT

D: NA
J: TRBJ1-2
V: TRBV20-1
size: few
CDR3: CSARDVGKGYTF
DNA: TGCAGTGCTAGAGATGTGGGGAAAGGCTACACCTTC

D: TRBD1
J: TRBJ2-7
V: TRBV25-1
size: many
CDR3: CASKGQGRHEQYF
DNA: TGTGCCAGCAAAGGACAGGGGCGACACGAGCAGTACTTC

D: TRBD2
J: TRBJ2-1
V: TRBV12-3/TRBV12-4
size: few
CDR3: CASSLIPAGGHNEQFF
DNA: TGTGCCAGCAGTTTAATCCCGGCGGGAGGGCACAATGAGCAGTTCTTC

D: NA
J: TRBJ2-1
V: TRBV6-5
size: many
CDR3: CASSPGYYNEQFF
DNA: TGTGCCAGCAGCCCGGGTTACTACAATGAGCAGTTCTTC

D: NA
J: TRBJ1-1
V: TRBV5-1
size: few
CDR3: CASSLGGLGTEAFF
DNA: TGCGCCAGCAGCTTAGGGGGTCTTGGCACTGAAGCTTTCTTT

D: NA
J: TRBJ2-2
V: TRBV12-3/TRBV12-4
size: few
CDR3: CASSPDRWSDTGELFF
DNA: TGTGCCAGCAGCCCCGACAGGTGGTCGGACACCGGGGAGCTGTTTTTT

D: NA
J: TRBJ2-5
V: TRBV29-1
size: NA
CDR3: CSVEWGLETQYF
DNA: TGCAGCGTTGAGTGGGGGTTGGAGACCCAGTACTTC

D: NA
J: TRBJ2-1
V: TRBV4-2
size: few
CDR3: CASSQDPVGAFTYNEQFF
DNA: TGTGCCAGCAGCCAAGATCCTGTGGGGGCCTTCACCTACAATGAGCAGTTCTTC

D: NA
J: TRBJ1-1
V: TRBV4-1
size: NA
CDR3: CASSQEDEDTYNTEAFF
DNA: TGCGCCAGCAGCCAAGAAGATGAGGACACTTATAACACTGAAGCTTTCTTT

D: TRBD2
J: TRBJ2-1
V: TRBV2
size: few
CDR3: CASSEPGLADHEQFF
DNA: TGTGCCAGCAGTGAACCGGGACTAGCGGACCATGAGCAGTTCTTC

D: TRBD2
J: TRBJ2-1
V: TRBV3-1
size: few
CDR3: CASSPSLAGGSYNEQFF
DNA: TGTGCCAGCAGCCCTTCTTTAGCGGGAGGTTCCTACAATGAGCAGTTCTTC

D: NA
J: TRBJ2-2
V: TRBV3-1
size: NA
CDR3: CASSRRRELDTGELFF
DNA: TGTGCCAGCTCTCGGAGACGGGAGCTTGACACCGGGGAGCTGTTTTTT

D: NA
J: TRBJ2-7
V: TRBV12-3/TRBV12-4
size: few
CDR3: CASRIHSYEQYF
DNA: TGTGCCAGCAGAATACACTCCTACGAGCAGTACTTC

D: TRBD1
J: TRBJ2-2
V: TRBV5-1
size: NA
CDR3: CASNRGDAGELFF
DNA: TGCGCCAGTAACAGGGGTGACGCCGGGGAGCTGTTTTTT

D: TRBD2
J: TRBJ2-1
V: TRBV20-1
size: NA
CDR3: CSARSLAGGSFF
DNA: TGCAGTGCTAGATCACTAGCGGGAGGTTCGTTCTTC

D: TRBD1
J: TRBJ1-1
V: TRBV27
size: few
CDR3: CASSFGTGDNEAFF
DNA: TGTGCCAGCAGTTTTGGGACAGGGGATAATGAAGCTTTCTTT

D: NA
J: TRBJ2-1
V: TRBV6-2/TRBV6-3
size: NA
CDR3: CASSYGGTPYNEQFF
DNA: TGTGCCAGCAGTTACGGGGGTACCCCCTACAATGAGCAGTTCTTC

D: NA
J: TRBJ2-3
V: TRBV7-9
size: NA
CDR3: CASRNIPADTQYF
DNA: TGTGCCAGCAGGAATATTCCCGCAGATACGCAGTATTTT

D: TRBD1
J: TRBJ1-4
V: TRBV7-8
size: NA
CDR3: CASSTLRDRGEDEKLFF
DNA: TGTGCCAGCAGCACCCTGCGGGACAGGGGAGAGGACGAAAAACTGTTTTTT

D: NA
J: TRBJ1-5
V: TRBV4-1
size: few
CDR3: CASSQVHGSYSNQPQHF
DNA: TGCGCCAGCAGCCAAGTACACGGAAGTTATAGCAATCAGCCCCAGCATTTT

D: NA
J: TRBJ2-1
V: TRBV12-3/TRBV12-4
size: NA
CDR3: CASSSLTRQYNEQFF
DNA: TGTGCCAGCAGTTCACTGACTAGACAGTACAATGAGCAGTTCTTC

D: NA
J: TRBJ2-1
V: TRBV12-3/TRBV12-4
size: many
CDR3: CASNGNPNEQFF
DNA: TGTGCCAGCAATGGGAATCCCAATGAGCAGTTCTTC

D: TRBD2
J: TRBJ2-3
V: TRBV4-1
size: NA
CDR3: CASSQPPAGGTDTQYF
DNA: TGCGCCAGCAGCCAACCGCCAGCGGGAGGAACAGATACGCAGTATTTT

D: TRBD1
J: TRBJ2-2
V: TRBV5-1
size: many
CDR3: CASSFEGAHAGELFF
DNA: TGCGCCAGCAGCTTTGAGGGGGCACATGCCGGGGAGCTGTTTTTT

D: NA
J: TRBJ2-1
V: TRBV3-1
size: many
CDR3: CASSQHGTVYNEQFF
DNA: TGTGCCAGCAGCCAACATGGGACGGTTTACAATGAGCAGTTCTTC

D: NA
J: TRBJ2-1
V: TRBV29-1
size: many
CDR3: CSVEDRGAVYNEQFF
DNA: TGCAGCGTTGAAGATCGAGGGGCGGTGTACAATGAGCAGTTCTTC

D: NA
J: TRBJ1-2
V: TRBV27
size: many
CDR3: CATAFRENYGYTF
DNA: TGTGCCACCGCATTCCGGGAGAACTATGGCTACACCTTC

D: TRBD1
J: TRBJ2-3
V: TRBV4-1
size: NA
CDR3: CASSQDPTTGPRLKQYF
DNA: TGCGCCAGCAGCCAAGATCCGACGACAGGGCCCCGGTTGAAGCAGTATTTT

D: NA
J: TRBJ1-1
V: TRBV5-1
size: NA
CDR3: CASSLMTGTANTEAFF
DNA: TGTGCCAGCAGCTTGATGACCGGGACGGCGAACACTGAAGCTTTCTTT

D: NA
J: TRBJ1-4
V: TRBV5-1
size: NA
CDR3: CASSLDAVNEKLFF
DNA: TGCGCCAGCAGCTTGGACGCTGTTAATGAAAAACTGTTTTTT

D: NA
J: TRBJ1-1
V: TRBV19
size: NA
CDR3: CASSIWLGGNWEAFF
DNA: TGTGCCAGTAGTATATGGCTGGGAGGGAACTGGGAAGCTTTCTTT

D: TRBD1
J: TRBJ2-5
V: TRBV5-5
size: many
CDR3: CASSLVGQGLETQYF
DNA: TGTGCCAGCAGCTTGGTGGGACAGGGGTTAGAGACCCAGTACTTC

D: TRBD2
J: TRBJ2-7
V: TRBV7-9
size: NA
CDR3: CASSGLAYEQYF
DNA: TGTGCCAGCAGCGGACTAGCCTACGAGCAGTACTTC

D: TRBD1
J: TRBJ2-1
V: TRBV29-1
size: few
CDR3: CSDELQGADEQFF
DNA: TGCAGCGATGAGTTACAGGGGGCCGATGAGCAGTTCTTC

D: NA
J: TRBJ2-3
V: TRBV7-9
size: NA
CDR3: CASTAYIKGPDTDTQYF
DNA: TGTGCCAGCACCGCTTATATCAAGGGACCTGACACAGATACGCAGTATTTT

D: NA
J: TRBJ2-2
V: TRBV6-4
size: few
CDR3: CASSDSKGAPIGELFF
DNA: TGTGCCAGCAGTGACTCGAAAGGGGCGCCCATCGGGGAGCTGTTTTTT

D: TRBD1
J: TRBJ1-2
V: TRBV28
size: few
CDR3: CASRLPATSGGYGYTF
DNA: TGTGCCAGCAGACTACCCGCGACGTCAGGGGGCTATGGCTACACCTTC

D: TRBD2
J: TRBJ2-2
V: TRBV7-3
size: NA
CDR3: CASSSREGGTGELFF
DNA: TGTGCCAGCAGCTCGCGGGAGGGGGGCACCGGGGAGCTGTTTTTT

D: TRBD1
J: TRBJ2-7
V: TRBV5-1
size: NA
CDR3: CASRRQGGENEQYF
DNA: TGCGCCAGCAGGAGACAGGGGGGTGAGAACGAGCAGTACTTC

D: NA
J: TRBJ2-3
V: TRBV12-3/TRBV12-4
size: NA
CDR3: CASSLGGEVDTQYF
DNA: TGTGCCAGCAGTTTAGGAGGCGAGGTAGATACGCAGTATTTT

D: NA
J: TRBJ2-1
V: TRBV25-1
size: NA
CDR3: CASSDHPFINEQFF
DNA: TGTGCCAGCAGTGACCATCCCTTTATTAATGAGCAGTTCTTC